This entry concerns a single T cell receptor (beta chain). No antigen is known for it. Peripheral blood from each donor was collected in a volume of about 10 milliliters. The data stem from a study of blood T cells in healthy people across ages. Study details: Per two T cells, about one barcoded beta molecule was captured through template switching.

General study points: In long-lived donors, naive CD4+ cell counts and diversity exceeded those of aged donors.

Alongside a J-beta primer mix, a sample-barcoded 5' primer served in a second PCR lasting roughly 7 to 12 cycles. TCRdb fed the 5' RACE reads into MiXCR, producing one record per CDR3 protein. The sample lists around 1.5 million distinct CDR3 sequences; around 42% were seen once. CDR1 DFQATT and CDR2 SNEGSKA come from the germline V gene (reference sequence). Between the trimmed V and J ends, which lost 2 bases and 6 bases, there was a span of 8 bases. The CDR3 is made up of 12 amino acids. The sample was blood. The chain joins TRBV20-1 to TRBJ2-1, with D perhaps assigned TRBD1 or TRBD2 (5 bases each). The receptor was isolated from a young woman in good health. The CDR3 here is CSARRDPNEQFF. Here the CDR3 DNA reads TGCAGTGCTAGACGGGACCCCAATGAGCAGTTCTTC.